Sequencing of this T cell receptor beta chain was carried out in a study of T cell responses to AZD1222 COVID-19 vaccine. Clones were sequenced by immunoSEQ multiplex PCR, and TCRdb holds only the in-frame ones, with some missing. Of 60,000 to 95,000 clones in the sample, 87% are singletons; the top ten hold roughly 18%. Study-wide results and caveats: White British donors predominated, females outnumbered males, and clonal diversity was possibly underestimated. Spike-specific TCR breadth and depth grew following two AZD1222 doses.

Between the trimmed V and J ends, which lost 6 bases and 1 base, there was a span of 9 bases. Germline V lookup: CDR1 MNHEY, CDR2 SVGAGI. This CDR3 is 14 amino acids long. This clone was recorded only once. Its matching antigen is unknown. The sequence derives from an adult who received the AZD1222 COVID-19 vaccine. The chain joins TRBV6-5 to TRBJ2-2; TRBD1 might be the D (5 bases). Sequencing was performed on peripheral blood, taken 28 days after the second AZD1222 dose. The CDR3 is CASRRQRNTGELFF. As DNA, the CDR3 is TGTGCCAGCAGAAGACAGAGGAACACCGGGGAGCTGTTTTTT.